This TCR beta chain comes out of a study of T-cell reconstitution after alpha-beta-depleted transplantation in children. Findings and limits, study-wide: T-cell counts and diversity were attributed mostly to newly produced T cells one year after transplant.

Molecular barcoding with unique molecular identifiers was used for the TCRbeta library. TCRdb passed the PCR reads through MiXCR, listing each CDR3 protein once. Of 200,000 to 250,000 distinct CDR3 sequences detected, around 9.2% appear once; the ten largest clones hold 35%. In this sample, this clonotype turned up a few times. The antigen remains unidentified. This sequence was found in a male patient aged 2-15 years who had a stem cell transplant for acute myeloid leukemia, so the T cells may come from the graft donor. Specimen: PBMCs, mostly from graft donor cells, collected 360 days after TCRalphabeta/CD19-depleted stem cell transplant.

DNA for the CDR3: TGTGCCAGCAGCTTAGTACGGACTAGCGGGAGGAAACCCTACGAGCAGTACTTC. This sequence encodes CASSLVRTSGRKPYEQYF. The gene calls are TRBV11-3 and TRBJ2-7; 14 nucleotides match TRBD2. The CDR3 spans 18 residues. The V gene end was trimmed by 1 base and the J gene end by 2 bases; junction bases not matched to a gene: 7. Germline loops: CDR1 SGHNT, CDR2 YENEEA. Full variable domain (rest looked up from reference TRBV11-3 and TRBJ2-7): EAGVVQSPRYKIIEKKQPVAFWCNPISGHNTLYWYLQNLGQGPELLIRYENEEAVDDSQLPKDRFSAERLKGVDSTLKIQPAELGDSAVYLCASSLVRTSGRKPYEQYFGPGTRLTVT.